The 27 T cell receptor beta chains listed next were all sequenced from one sample in a study of blood T cell repertoires in COVID-19. Only in-frame clones appear in the TCRdb table, and some are missing; sequencing was by immunoSEQ multiplex PCR. The data show more than 85,000 clones, with about 76% seen just once and 15% to 20% held by the top ten. The sample was peripheral blood. The receptors were sampled from a woman between 70 and 85 years old with acute or convalescent COVID-19.

The chain recombines TRBV10-1 with TRBJ1-2; D gene unclear. Trimming removed 5 bases from V and 0 bases from J, with 7 bases in between. Germline CDR1 and CDR2: WNHNN and SYGVQD (reference sequence). CDR3 length: 13 amino acids. The CDR3 sequence is CASSKGANYGYTF. CDR3 DNA: TGCGCCAGCAGTAAGGGAGCTAACTATGGCTACACCTTC.

The chain recombines TRBV12-5 with TRBJ2-5; tentatively, D is TRBD1 (6 bases). V shed 6 bases and J shed 4 bases, with 21 bases lying between them. The germline gives CDR1 LGHNT, CDR2 FRNRAP. This CDR3 contains 16 residues. CDR3 sequence (DNA): TGTGCTAGTGGCCCCAACTCCGGGATCAGGGGAGAGACCCAGTACTTC. Protein: CASGPNSGIRGETQYF.

This chain connects TRBV18 to TRBJ2-7; maybe TRBD1 (7 bases). This CDR3 is 12 amino acids long. Trimming left V 6 bases short and J 4 bases short, with 10 bases between. Per the germline V gene, CDR1 is KGHSH and CDR2 is LQKENI. CDR3 nucleotide sequence: TGTGCCAGCTCGGGGGGACAGTACGAGCAGTACTTC. As protein: CASSGGQYEQYF. Complete variable domain (other parts from reference TRBV18 and TRBJ2-7): NAGVMQNPRHLVRRRGQEARLRCSPMKGHSHVYWYRQLPEEGLKFMVYLQKENIIDESGMPKERFSAEFPKEGPSILRIQQVVRGDSAAYFCASSGGQYEQYFGPGTRLTVT.

CDR3 in DNA: TGCGCCAGCAGCTTGGGGACTAGCGGGGGGCTATTCACAGATACGCAGTATTTT. Translation gives CASSLGTSGGLFTDTQYF. The V gene is TRBV5-1, the J gene TRBJ2-3, with 14 bases fitting TRBD2. The CDR3 contains 18 residues. With V trimmed by 0 bases and J by 2 bases, 5 bases remained unmatched. Germline lookup yields CDR1 SGHRS and CDR2 YFSETQ. Full variable domain (rest looked up from reference TRBV5-1 and TRBJ2-3): KAGVTQTPRYLIKTRGQQVTLSCSPISGHRSVSWYQQTPGQGLQFLFEYFSETQRNKGNFPGRFSGRQFSNSRSEMNVSTLELGDSALYLCASSLGTSGGLFTDTQYFGPGTRLTVL.

This clone came up a few times. The rearrangement links TRBV5-1 to TRBJ2-7; perhaps TRBD2 as D (6 bases). From germline, CDR1 is SGHRS and CDR2 YFSETQ. The CDR3 has 14 amino acids. Trimming took 0 bases from V and 4 from J, leaving 11 bases between them. For the CDR3, the DNA is TGCGCCAGCAGCTTGGTCTGGGGGGAGTACGAGCAGTACTTC. Protein: CASSLVWGEYEQYF.

This chain connects TRBV5-1 to TRBJ1-1, with D possibly matching TRBD1 (6 bases). In germline, CDR1 is SGHRS, CDR2 YFSETQ. Trimming cost V 4 bases and J 3 bases, with 16 bases left between them. This CDR3 is 15 amino acids long. The DNA of the CDR3 is TGCGCCAGCAGCCTAGGGGTTGGGGGCCACACTGAAGCTTTCTTT. This codes for CASSLGVGGHTEAFF. Supplemented by reference TRBV5-1 and TRBJ1-1, the full variable domain reads KAGVTQTPRYLIKTRGQQVTLSCSPISGHRSVSWYQQTPGQGLQFLFEYFSETQRNKGNFPGRFSGRQFSNSRSEMNVSTLELGDSALYLCASSLGVGGHTEAFFGQGTRLTVV.

This chain connects TRBV3-1 (or the pseudogene TRBV3-2) to TRBJ1-2; D is uncertain. The CDR3 has 14 residues. Germline V lookup: CDR1 LGHDT, CDR2 YNNKEL (reference sequence). Trimming removed 8 bases at V and 0 bases at J, with 13 bases between. The CDR3 nucleotides read TGTGCCAGCTCCCAAGCGGGGTCTAACTATGGCTACACCTTC. Protein sequence: CASSQAGSNYGYTF.

This clone occurred a few times. V and J are TRBV27 and TRBJ2-2, with 10 bases identical to TRBD2. Germline CDR1 MNHEY, CDR2 SMNVEV (reference sequence). V lost 5 bases, J lost 7 bases, and 16 bases stayed unmatched. The CDR3 extends over 18 amino acids. CDR3 protein: CASSVRLSGGASGGELFF. CDR3 sequence (DNA): TGTGCCAGCAGTGTTCGACTAAGCGGGGGGGCTTCCGGCGGGGAGCTGTTTTTT.

The chain is built from TRBV14 and TRBJ2-7; D not certain. CDR3 length equals 14 residues. Per the germline V gene, CDR1 is SGHDN and CDR2 is FVKESK. Trimming stripped 4 bases from V and 2 bases from J, with 12 bases between. CDR3 in amino acids: CASSLLLGAYEQYF. CDR3 coding DNA: TGTGCCAGCAGCCTCCTCCTTGGAGCCTACGAGCAGTACTTC.

In this sample, this clone turned up a few times. The V and J genes are TRBV10-2 and TRBJ1-5, with D unresolved. The germline gives CDR1 WSHSY, CDR2 SAAADI. CDR3 size: 14 residues. The V end lost 3 bases, the J end lost 3 bases, and 9 bases lay between the germline ends. CDR3 sequence reads: CASSDRNPNQPQHF. In nucleotides, the CDR3 is TGCGCCAGCAGTGACAGAAACCCCAATCAGCCCCAGCATTTT.

The chain has TRBV18 and TRBJ2-3; no clear D. V was pared by 2 bases and J by 1 base, with 13 bases between. Germline loops: CDR1 KGHSH, CDR2 LQKENI. CDR3 length: 16 residues. CDR3 nucleotide sequence: TGTGCCAGCTCACCAGAGGTAAACTACGGCACAGATACGCAGTATTTT. It specifies CASSPEVNYGTDTQYF.

This clone has just a few counts. This chain joins TRBV5-6 and TRBJ1-1; D perhaps matches TRBD1 (6 bases). The germline V gene encodes CDR1 SGHDT and CDR2 YYEEEE. The CDR3 runs to 17 residues. Trimming took off 1 base at V and 4 bases at J, with 20 bases between the two ends. The CDR3 DNA follows: TGTGCCAGCAGCTTGATGGGGGCGAGAGTGTTAGGCACTGAAGCTTTCTTT. Translating it yields CASSLMGARVLGTEAFF.

The chain has TRBV15 and TRBJ1-6; D is possibly TRBD1 (5 bases). The CDR3 length is 13 residues. CDR1 and CDR2 from the germline V gene are LNHNV and YYDKDF (reference sequence). V lost 5 bases and J 6 bases, leaving 8 bases between the germline ends. CDR3 bases: TGTGCCACCAGCCGGGGGAGTAATTCACCCCTCCACTTT. Amino acid sequence: CATSRGSNSPLHF. Looking up the rest from reference TRBV15 and TRBJ1-6 gives the full variable domain: DAMVIQNPRYQVTQFGKPVTLSCSQTLNHNVMYWYQQKSSQAPKLLFHYYDKDFNNEADTPDNFQSRRPNTSFCFLDIRSPGLGDTAMYLCATSRGSNSPLHFGNGTRLTVT.

The J gene is TRBJ2-3, the V gene TRBV28; weak D call: TRBD2 (6 bases). The CDR3 is 15 residues long. Germline-derived CDR1 and CDR2 are MDHEN and SYDVKM. Deletions cut 1 base from V and 3 bases from J, with 11 bases between. The CDR3 DNA is TGTGCCAGCAGTTTATTGGGGGGTGGTACAGATACGCAGTATTTT. Amino acid sequence: CASSLLGGGTDTQYF.

The chain combines TRBV3-1 (or the pseudogene TRBV3-2) with TRBJ2-1; TRBD2 matches 11 bases. The J segment lost 7 bases and the V segment lost 0 bases, leaving 11 bases of the junction unmatched. This CDR3 has 18 residues. Germline V lookup: CDR1 LGHDT, CDR2 YNNKEL (reference sequence). CDR3 region: CASSQDRAISGGANEQFF. CDR3 DNA: TGTGCCAGCAGCCAAGATAGAGCCATTAGCGGGGGGGCTAATGAGCAGTTCTTC.

This chain joins TRBV3-1 (or the pseudogene TRBV3-2) and TRBJ1-5; D uncertain. Germline CDR1 is LGHDT and CDR2 is YNNKEL (reference sequence). This CDR3 has 14 residues. Trimming cost V 1 base and J 4 bases, with 8 bases left between them. The CDR3 bases are TGTGCCAGCAGCCAAGGACGAGCGAATCAGCCCCAGCATTTT. Translating it yields CASSQGRANQPQHF.

This chain connects TRBV5-1 to TRBJ1-3; perhaps TRBD1 as D (6 bases). The CDR3 has 16 residues. Trimming removed 3 bases from V and 0 bases from J, with 13 bases in between. The V gene's germline CDR1 is SGHRS and CDR2 YFSETQ. The CDR3 here is CASSSRTASSGNTIYF. The CDR3 nucleotides are TGCGCCAGCAGCTCCCGGACAGCGAGCTCTGGAAACACCATATATTTT.

CDR3 DNA sequence: TGTGCCAGCAGCTCCTGGACAGGGCGGACCGGGGAGCTGTTTTTT. This sequence encodes CASSSWTGRTGELFF. The chain has TRBV11-2 and TRBJ2-2, with 8 bases matching TRBD1. Germline trimming cut 4 bases from V and 5 bases from J; bases unmatched to any gene: 6. The CDR3 consists of 15 residues. CDR1 SGHAT and CDR2 FQNNGV come from the germline V gene. Full variable domain (missing parts from reference TRBV11-2 and TRBJ2-2): EAGVAQSPRYKIIEKRQSVAFWCNPISGHATLYWYQQILGQGPKLLIQFQNNGVVDDSQLPKDRFSAERLKGVDSTLKIQPAKLEDSAVYLCASSSWTGRTGELFFGEGSRLTVL.

CDR3: CASSEGIRDQPQHF. Here the CDR3 DNA reads TGTGCCAGCAGTGAGGGGATCAGGGATCAGCCCCAGCATTTT. The chain joins TRBV2 to TRBJ1-5; possibly TRBD1 for D (5 bases). The CDR3 loop spans 14 amino acids. The V gene lost 3 bases and the J gene lost 5 bases, with 11 bases spanning the gap. Germline CDR1 is SNHLY and CDR2 is FYNNEI.

The chain employs TRBV7-9 and TRBJ1-5, with 9 nucleotides matching TRBD1. Germline V CDR1 and CDR2: SEHNR, FQNEAQ (reference sequence). With V trimmed by 5 bases and J by 4 bases, 3 bases remained unmatched. CDR3 length: 14 amino acids. CDR3 sequence: CASSRGQGNQPQHF. The CDR3 DNA reads TGTGCCAGCAGCAGGGGACAGGGAAATCAGCCCCAGCATTTT.

In its sample, this clone was seen a few times. The chain has TRBV13 and TRBJ1-5; tentative D call: TRBD1 (6 bases). V was pared by 1 base and J by 6 bases, with 19 bases between. Per the germline V gene, CDR1 is PRHDT and CDR2 is FYEKMQ (reference sequence). This CDR3 is built from 17 residues. CDR3 protein: CASSLAAGGRGSQPQHF. As DNA, the CDR3 is TGTGCCAGCAGCTTAGCTGCGGGTGGCAGGGGAAGTCAGCCCCAGCATTTT.

The rearrangement uses TRBV18 and TRBJ2-5; no firm D call. This CDR3 region has 14 residues. Germline assignment: CDR1 KGHSH and CDR2 LQKENI. The ends were cut back, 0 bases at V and 2 bases at J, with 7 bases in the middle. The CDR3 loop reads CASSPPVQQETQYF. CDR3 nucleotides: TGTGCCAGCTCACCACCGGTACAGCAAGAGACCCAGTACTTC.

The chain's CDR3 is CASSDGPGLAKYF. The CDR3 DNA is TGCGCCAGCAGCGACGGACCGGGACTAGCAAAGTACTTC. The gene calls are TRBV5-1 and TRBJ2-7; 9 bases are shared with TRBD2. The germline gives CDR1 SGHRS, CDR2 YFSETQ. Unmatched junction bases numbered 10, after V lost 4 bases and J lost 11 bases. This CDR3 region has 13 residues.

CDR3 in DNA: TGCAGCGTTGTAGTACAAGGGGGCAATGAGCAGTTCTTC. Amino acid sequence: CSVVVQGGNEQFF. The chain uses TRBV29-1 and TRBJ2-1; tentatively, D is TRBD1 (6 bases). V lost 4 bases and J 6 bases, leaving 13 bases between the germline ends. The CDR3 consists of 13 residues. CDR1 and CDR2 from the germline V gene are SQVTM and ANQGSEA.

Points on this clone: The junction does not match germline at one end; this may be a read error. This chain joins TRBV18 and TRBJ2-5; 9 bases are a match to TRBD2. The CDR3 is 16 amino acids. Per the germline V gene, CDR1 is KGHSH and CDR2 is LQKENI. The CDR3 sequence: CATSIPLSGGQETQYF. CDR3 sequence (DNA): TGTGCCACCTCAATCCCGCTTAGCGGGGGTCAAGAGACCCAGTACTTC.

The V and J genes are TRBV27 and TRBJ2-7; TRBD1 matches 9 bases. The CDR3 consists of 16 residues. Germline V lookup: CDR1 MNHEY, CDR2 SMNVEV (reference sequence). With 2 bases clipped from V and 2 bases from J, the junction kept 7 bases outside the gene matches. The CDR3 DNA reads TGTGCCAGCAGTTTAGGGGGACAGGGAGGTCCCTACGAGCAGTACTTC. This sequence encodes CASSLGGQGGPYEQYF.

The chain joins TRBV30 to TRBJ2-7, with D perhaps matching TRBD1 (5 bases). CDR3 size: 13 residues. The germline V and J ends were trimmed by 4 bases and 6 bases, with 16 bases remaining between them. Germline lookup yields CDR1 GTSNPN and CDR2 SVGIG (reference sequence). The CDR3 DNA reads TGTGCCTGGACCAGGCCGAGTAGGGGCGAGCAGTACTTC. This sequence encodes CAWTRPSRGEQYF.